Each of the 12 T cell receptor beta chains below was sequenced from the same sample in a study of T cell responses to AZD1222 COVID-19 vaccine. The protocol was immunoSEQ multiplex PCR, while the TCRdb copy is restricted to in-frame clones and leaves out a portion. The profile covers about 110,000 clones, with over 75% appearing a single time and 4.4% taken by the ten largest. The sample here was peripheral blood, taken 28 days after the second AZD1222 dose. These receptors were obtained from an adult who received the AZD1222 COVID-19 vaccine.

This chain connects TRBV4-3 to TRBJ1-2; D gene ambiguous. CDR1 and CDR2 (germline): LGHNA, YSLEER. The CDR3 sequence is 14 residues long. Between the trimmed V and J ends, which lost 0 bases and 8 bases, there was a span of 13 bases. This chain's CDR3 is CASSQDRGRGGYTF. CDR3 sequence (DNA): TGCGCCAGCAGCCAAGACCGAGGTAGAGGCGGCTACACCTTC.

This chain uses TRBV6-6 with TRBJ1-2; 8 bases agree with TRBD1. The CDR3 totals 14 residues. With 6 bases clipped from V and 8 bases from J, the junction kept 11 bases outside the gene matches. Germline V gives CDR1 MNHNY, CDR2 SVGAGI (reference sequence). The DNA of the CDR3 is TGTGCCAGCAGCTCCGACAGGGGTTCGGACGGCTACACCTTC. Protein product: CASSSDRGSDGYTF.

In its sample, this clone was seen once. The chain has TRBV20-1 and TRBJ2-2; maybe TRBD1 (5 bases). The germline V gene encodes CDR1 DFQATT and CDR2 SNEGSKA (reference sequence). The CDR3 is 15 amino acids. Trimming took 3 bases from V and 6 from J, leaving 17 bases between them. For the CDR3, the DNA is TGCAGTGCTAGTACTGGGGCAGTAAGGGCCGGGGAGCTGTTTTTT. It translates to CSASTGAVRAGELFF.

The J gene is TRBJ1-2, the V gene TRBV28, with no clear D. Trimming removed 5 bases from V and 4 bases from J, with 14 bases in between. CDR1 is MDHEN, CDR2 SYDVKM, per germline. The CDR3 is 14 residues long. The CDR3 DNA reads TGTGCCAGCAGTGCCCAGGCCCGAGGCTATGGCTACACCTTC. This codes for CASSAQARGYGYTF.

The V gene is TRBV28, the J gene TRBJ2-7; D possibly matches TRBD1 or TRBD2 (5 bases each). V lost 6 bases and J 3 bases, leaving 18 bases between the germline ends. CDR1 and CDR2 (germline): MDHEN, SYDVKM. The CDR3 sequence is 15 residues long. The CDR3 loop is CASSPPGALFYEQYF. The CDR3 nucleotides are TGTGCCAGCAGCCCCCCCGGGGCGCTATTCTACGAGCAGTACTTC.

This chain joins TRBV7-2 and TRBJ2-1; 9 bases map to TRBD1. Looked up from germline, CDR1 is SGHTA and CDR2 is FQGNSA. The CDR3 loop spans 15 amino acids. J lost 3 bases, V lost 5 bases, and 5 bases had no gene match. This CDR3 is CASSPGQGYYNEQFF. The CDR3 coding sequence is TGTGCCAGCAGCCCCGGACAGGGGTACTACAATGAGCAGTTCTTC.

This clone appeared a single time. This chain connects TRBV6-2 or TRBV6-3 to TRBJ2-7; no reliable D call. The CDR3 runs to 12 residues. Germline V gene sequence: CDR1 MNHEY, CDR2 SVGEGT. V lost 3 bases and J 6 bases, leaving 9 bases between the germline ends. The CDR3 loop is CASSYYGSEQYF. The CDR3 nucleotides are TGTGCCAGCAGTTATTACGGTTCCGAGCAGTACTTC.

DNA for the CDR3: TGTGCCAGCAGCGTAGGGGACTCGCGTAACTATGGCTACACCTTC. Its translation is CASSVGDSRNYGYTF. The rearrangement uses TRBV9 and TRBJ1-2; perhaps TRBD1 as D (5 bases). Germline lookup yields CDR1 SGDLS and CDR2 YYNGEE. The CDR3 runs to 15 residues. Trimming took off 0 bases at V and 1 base at J, with 10 bases between the two ends.

The genes are TRBV7-2 and TRBJ2-7; either TRBD1 or TRBD2 may fit D (5 bases each). The CDR3 contains 15 residues. Germline loops: CDR1 SGHTA, CDR2 FQGNSA. V lost 1 base and J 4 bases, leaving 14 bases between the germline ends. CDR3 amino acids: CASSLVPGPGYEQYF. CDR3 in DNA: TGTGCCAGCAGCTTAGTGCCGGGACCGGGTTACGAGCAGTACTTC. Supplemented by reference TRBV7-2 and TRBJ2-7, the full variable domain reads GAGVSQSPSNKVTEKGKDVELRCDPISGHTALYWYRQSLGQGLEFLIYFQGNSAPDKSGLPSDRFSAERTGGSVSTLTIQRTQQEDSAVYLCASSLVPGPGYEQYFGPGTRLTVT.

V and J are TRBV5-8 and TRBJ1-2; a weak D match, TRBD1 (5 bases). CDR1 and CDR2 from the germline V gene are SGHTS and YDEGEE. V was pared by 2 bases and J by 7 bases, with 12 bases between. This CDR3 contains 13 residues. The CDR3 bases are TGTGCCAGCAGCTTCCCCGGGACGGCTGGCTACACCTTC. This sequence encodes CASSFPGTAGYTF. Using reference TRBV5-8 and TRBJ1-2 for the parts outside the CDR3, the full variable domain is EAGVTQSPTHLIKTRGQQATLRCSPISGHTSVYWYQQALGLGLQFLLWYDEGEERNRGNFPPRFSGRQFPNYSSELNVNALELEDSALYLCASSFPGTAGYTFGSGTRLTVV.

V and J are TRBV27 and TRBJ1-1, with TRBD1 matching over 8 bases. This CDR3 has 13 amino acids. Trimming at V came to 2 bases and at J to 11 bases, leaving 7 bases not matched to a gene. Germline loops: CDR1 MNHEY, CDR2 SMNVEV (reference sequence). The CDR3 DNA follows: TGTGCCAGCAGTTTACGGACAGGGAAGTGGGCTTTCTTT. Its protein is CASSLRTGKWAFF.

The chain carries TRBV4-2 and TRBJ2-2; D is unresolved. Trimming pared 6 bases from V and 0 bases from J, leaving 8 bases between. The CDR3 covers 14 residues. The germline V gene has CDR1 LGHNA and CDR2 YNFKEQ. DNA of the CDR3: TGTGCCAGCAGTATACCTTCGAACACCGGGGAGCTGTTTTTT. It translates to CASSIPSNTGELFF.